This TCR beta chain came from a study of blood T cell repertoires in COVID-19. The CDR3 runs 13 residues. V was cut by 0 bases and J by 8 bases, with 10 bases left in between. Germline-derived CDR1 and CDR2 are MNHEY and SVGAGI. Measured with immunoSEQ multiplex PCR; TCRdb has only the in-frame clones, and not every one. The profile shows fewer than 300,000 clones, about 93% of them singletons. The sequencing input was PBMCs or T cells enriched from blood (not recorded which). The clonotype comes from a woman in her twenties or thirties who had recovered from COVID-19. This chain connects TRBV6-5 to TRBJ1-2; maybe TRBD1 (5 bases). The CDR3 sequence: CASSYSGAEGYTF. The CDR3 DNA reads TGTGCCAGCAGTTACTCAGGGGCGGAGGGCTACACCTTC.